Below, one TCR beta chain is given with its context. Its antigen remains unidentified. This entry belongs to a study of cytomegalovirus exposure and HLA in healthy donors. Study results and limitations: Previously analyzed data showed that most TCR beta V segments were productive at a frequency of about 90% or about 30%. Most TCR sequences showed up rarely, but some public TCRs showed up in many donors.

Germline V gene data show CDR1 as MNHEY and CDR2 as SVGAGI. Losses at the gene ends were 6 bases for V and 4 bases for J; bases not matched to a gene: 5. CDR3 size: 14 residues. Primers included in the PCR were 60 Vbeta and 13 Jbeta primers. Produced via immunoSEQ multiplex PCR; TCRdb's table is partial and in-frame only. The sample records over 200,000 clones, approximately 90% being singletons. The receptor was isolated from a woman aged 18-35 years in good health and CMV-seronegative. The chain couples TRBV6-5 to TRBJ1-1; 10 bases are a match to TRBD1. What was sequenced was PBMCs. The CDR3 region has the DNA TGTGCCAGCAGGACAGGGGGCCGGACCACTGAAGCTTTCTTT. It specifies CASRTGGRTTEAFF.